The T cell receptor (beta chain) under discussion was sequenced for a study of T cells in Graves' hyperthyroidism and ophthalmopathy. This CDR3 has 15 residues. CDR1 SGHAT and CDR2 FQDESV come from the germline V gene (reference sequence). J lost 3 bases, V lost 2 bases, and 4 bases had no gene match. The CDR3 regions of TCR beta were amplified from RNA transcripts. During a first-round RT-PCR of the TCR CDR3, the HTBI primer set was used. From the multiplex PCR reads, TCRdb called clonotypes with MiXCR, one entry per CDR3 protein. This sample carries hundreds of thousands of distinct CDR3 sequences, roughly 15% of them seen once, and the ten largest clones take roughly 13%. In this sample, this clonotype turned up many times.

The rearrangement links TRBV11-1 to TRBJ1-2, with 9 bases identical to TRBD1. The receptor's source is a man younger than 35 with Graves' ophthalmopathy. The specimen sequenced was blood. The CDR3 coding sequence is TGTGCCAGCAGCTTATGGGACAGGGATGACTATGGCTACACCTTC. It encodes CASSLWDRDDYGYTF. Based on the CDR3 plus reference TRBV11-1 and TRBJ1-2, the full variable domain is EAEVAQSPRYKITEKSQAVAFWCDPISGHATLYWYRQILGQGPELLVQFQDESVVDDSQLPKDRFSAERLKGVDSTLKIQPAELGDSAMYLCASSLWDRDDYGYTFGSGTRLTVV.